The clone carrying this T cell receptor (beta chain) was observed at least ten times. What it recognizes is unknown. Quantitative barcoded 5'-RACE was used to prepare TCR beta libraries. TCRdb reanalysed the 5' RACE reads using MiXCR and keeps one entry per CDR3 protein. The data show 400,000 to 450,000 distinct CDR3 sequences, with roughly 17% seen just once and approximately 1% held by the top ten. The data were obtained in a study of CD8 T cells in ankylosing spondylitis. General observations from the study: Reportedly, matched ankylosing spondylitis synovial fluid was significantly enriched for disease-linked clones. Prior work had noted some motif variants in reactive arthritis blood and synovial fluid. Within ankylosing spondylitis blood, a TCR beta motif made up of seven or eight highly homologous variants appeared to be characteristic.

CDR1 is SQVTM, CDR2 ANQGSEA, per germline. CDR3 length equals 15 residues. Trimming took off 6 bases at V and 6 bases at J, with 23 bases between the two ends. Sequencing was performed on blood, either unsorted or a sorted T cell fraction (not recorded which). The clonotype comes from a male donor with ankylosing spondylitis. The rearrangement joins TRBV29-1 to TRBJ2-5; D is possibly TRBD1 (6 bases). The CDR3 sequence: CSVAPDSGLGQTQYF. CDR3 nucleotides: TGCAGCGTCGCCCCGGACAGCGGCCTTGGGCAGACCCAGTACTTC.